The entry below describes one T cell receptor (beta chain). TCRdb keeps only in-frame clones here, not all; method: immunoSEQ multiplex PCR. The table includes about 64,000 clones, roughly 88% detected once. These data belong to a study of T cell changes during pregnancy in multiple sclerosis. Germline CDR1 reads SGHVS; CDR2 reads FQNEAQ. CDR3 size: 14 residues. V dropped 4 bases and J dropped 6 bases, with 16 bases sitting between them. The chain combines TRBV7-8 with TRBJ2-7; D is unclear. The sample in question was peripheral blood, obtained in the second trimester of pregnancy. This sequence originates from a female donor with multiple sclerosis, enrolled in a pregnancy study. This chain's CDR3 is CASSYVRPGSEQYF. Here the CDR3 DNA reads TGTGCCAGCAGCTACGTTAGACCAGGTAGCGAGCAGTACTTC.